This T cell receptor beta chain emerged from a study of blood T cell repertoires in COVID-19 (dated by TCRdb to the early 2020s). Background for the entire study: Samples covering the acute and convalescent phases of COVID-19 were provided by collaborators in the United States, Italy and Spain. The material from the prospective study consisted of cDNA or gDNA derived from T cells, B-cell-depleted T cells, or PBMCs. Subjects who had been exposed to COVID-19, were actively infected with it, or had recovered from it provided the deeply sampled blood TCRbeta repertoires that made up the dataset. A freely available public database, intended as a resource for researchers studying the immune response to SARS-CoV-2, is where the repertoires were released. Samples came from the ongoing ImmuneRACE study (first 160 participants) plus 1,254 subjects from 6 global collaborators. A de-identified subject ID, COVID-19 status, age in years and sex were almost always included in the sample metadata. HLA class I and class II types, where available, came from metadata supplied by the sample provider rather than from assay-based typing. The paper as a whole reports these results and caveats: The amount of clinical and demographic metadata varied by source and participant and was provided uncurated.

In regard to this clone: Its antigen is still unknown. Per-base qualities were not stored, and no clone one base away is much larger.

Germline trimming: 6 bases from V, 4 bases from J; junction bases outside gene matches: 14. Spanning cysteine to phenylalanine, the CDR3 consists of 16 amino acids. The kept DNA is CDR3 alone, 48 bases in frame from the first base. The germline V gene provides CDR1 SQVTM and CDR2 ANQGSEA. Samples from volunteer blood donors who had recovered from COVID-19 were contributed by a second Seattle source. Whole blood was collected in K2EDTA tubes by collaborating institutions according to the institutions' own protocols. For TCRbeta analysis, collaborator samples were shipped as frozen whole blood, as isolated PBMCs, or as DNA extracted from either sample type. TCRbeta CDR3 regions were amplified from genomic DNA using the immunoSEQ Assay, a bias-controlled multiplex PCR. In the paper's pipeline: Nucleated cell counts per sample were estimated from amplification of reference gene primers within the assay. Sequence reads were collapsed and filtered to measure the absolute abundance of every unique TCRbeta CDR3 rearrangement. For each sample, productive Simpson clonality was calculated by taking the square root of Simpson's diversity index across productive rearrangements. The clones in this table, taken by TCRdb from immuneACCESS, are in-frame only. Not every clone is retained; where verified, under half of the shortfall comes from an unresolved V gene, and the cause of the rest is unknown. The DNA gave D and trimming, while V, J and clone size come from that table. This sample has 220,000 or so clones in its table, and approximately 80% of those were observed once. About 5.1% of the sample goes to the ten largest clones.

This receptor was obtained from a woman aged 60-75 years who had recovered from COVID-19. The material sequenced was peripheral blood. The chain is encoded by TRBV29-1 joined to TRBJ2-3, and 9 junction bases match TRBD2. The sequenced DNA is TGCAGCGTAACCCTCCAGGGTCTAGCGGGGCCAGATACGCAGTATTTT. Its amino acids are CSVTLQGLAGPDTQYF.